This entry lists 14 T cell receptor beta chains sequenced from one sample in a study of control samples from healthy donors and cancer patients. Method: immunoSEQ multiplex PCR; TCRdb's copy keeps in-frame clones and lacks some. The table records 30,000 to 40,000 clones, approximately 95% of them present only once. Sample: PBMCs. All receptors derive from a man aged 35 to 55 with colorectal cancer.

The chain links TRBV3-1 (or the pseudogene TRBV3-2) to TRBJ1-4, with 11 bases matching TRBD1. J was trimmed by 0 bases and V by 2 bases; bases with no gene match: 5. Germline lookup yields CDR1 LGHDT and CDR2 YNNKEL (reference sequence). CDR3 length equals 18 residues. CDR3 sequence reads: CASSQPWTGGPTNEKLFF. In nucleotides, the CDR3 is TGTGCCAGCAGCCAACCATGGACAGGGGGCCCAACTAATGAAAAACTGTTTTTT.

The chain combines TRBV3-1 (or the pseudogene TRBV3-2) with TRBJ2-1; D might be TRBD2 (7 bases). The V end lost 6 bases, the J end lost 8 bases, and 20 bases lay between the germline ends. The CDR3 is 15 residues long. Germline CDR1 and CDR2: LGHDT and YNNKEL (reference sequence). The chain's CDR3 is CASSTRGGAGHEQFF. Written as DNA, the CDR3 is TGTGCCAGCAGTACAAGAGGGGGGGCAGGTCATGAGCAGTTCTTC.

The chain is built from TRBV5-4 and TRBJ1-2; tentatively, D is TRBD1 (5 bases). The V end lost 7 bases, the J end lost 3 bases, and 13 bases lay between the germline ends. CDR3 size: 13 residues. Germline CDR1 is SGHNT and CDR2 is YYREEE (reference sequence). As DNA, the CDR3 is TGTGCCAGCTCAAGGGGAACAGACTATGGCTACACCTTC. Amino acids: CASSRGTDYGYTF.

The V and J genes are TRBV30 and TRBJ2-2; D is unresolved. V lost 3 bases to trimming and J lost 2 bases, with 10 bases between them. Germline V gene sequence: CDR1 GTSNPN, CDR2 SVGIG (reference sequence). This CDR3 has 14 residues. Here the CDR3 DNA reads TGTGCCTGGAGCGGGTGGGGTAACACCGGGGAGCTGTTTTTT. This sequence encodes CAWSGWGNTGELFF.

This clone came up once. The genes are TRBV4-3 and TRBJ1-1, with unresolved D. V lost 4 bases and J 0 bases, leaving 12 bases between the germline ends. Per the germline V gene, CDR1 is LGHNA and CDR2 is YSLEER. There are 15 residues in the CDR3. The CDR3 spells CASSPQVLMNTEAFF. The CDR3 coding sequence is TGCGCCAGCAGCCCGCAGGTATTAATGAACACTGAAGCTTTCTTT.

The chain carries TRBV18 and TRBJ1-2; weak D call: TRBD1 (5 bases). CDR1 and CDR2 from the germline V gene are KGHSH and LQKENI. The V end was cut by 3 bases, the J end by 0 bases, with 8 bases between. The CDR3 consists of 14 residues. CDR3 sequence reads: CASSPRQTNYGYTF. DNA for the CDR3: TGTGCCAGCTCACCTCGACAGACTAACTATGGCTACACCTTC.

This clone is labeled medium-sized. The chain joins TRBV6-1 to TRBJ1-4; 9 bases map to TRBD1. The CDR3 has 15 residues. After removal of 1 base from V and 8 bases from J, the junction contained 5 bases not matched to a gene. Germline lookup yields CDR1 MNHNS and CDR2 SASEGT. The DNA for the CDR3 is TGTGCCAGCAGTGAAGGGGGACAGGGAGGCGAAAAACTGTTTTTT. As protein: CASSEGGQGGEKLFF.

This clone was recorded once. The gene calls are TRBV14 and TRBJ1-1; TRBD1 is a possible D gene (5 bases). The germline V and J ends were trimmed by 2 bases and 1 base, with 14 bases remaining between them. This CDR3 has 16 residues. Germline loops: CDR1 SGHDN, CDR2 FVKESK. The CDR3 protein is CASSQNRGRTNTEAFF. CDR3 DNA: TGTGCCAGCAGCCAAAATAGGGGCAGGACGAACACTGAAGCTTTCTTT.

This clone was recorded once. The V call is TRBV5-6, the J call TRBJ1-3, with 11 bases matching TRBD1. CDR3 length: 16 amino acids. Per the germline V gene, CDR1 is SGHDT and CDR2 is YYEEEE. The V gene end was trimmed by 3 bases and the J gene end by 3 bases; junction bases not matched to a gene: 5. CDR3: CASSSGQGGGGNTIYF. CDR3 coding DNA: TGTGCCAGCAGCTCGGGACAGGGGGGCGGTGGAAACACCATATATTTT.

This clone came up a few times. The V and J genes are TRBV2 and TRBJ2-2, with D maybe TRBD2 (6 bases). Germline V CDR1 and CDR2: SNHLY, FYNNEI. The CDR3 length is 15 residues. V dropped 4 bases and J dropped 4 bases, with 13 bases sitting between them. The CDR3 nucleotides read TGTGCCAGCAGTGGGGGAGGCGGCGGCACCGGGGAGCTGTTTTTT. It specifies CASSGGGGGTGELFF.

The J gene is TRBJ1-1, the V gene TRBV3-1 (or the pseudogene TRBV3-2); the D is unclear. V lost 1 base, J lost 10 bases, and 10 bases lay in between. The CDR3 has 12 residues. Germline assignment: CDR1 LGHDT and CDR2 YNNKEL (reference sequence). CDR3 sequence reads: CASSQGLLGAFF. The DNA of the CDR3 is TGTGCCAGCAGCCAAGGTCTGTTGGGAGCTTTCTTT.

The V gene is TRBV4-1, the J gene TRBJ1-2; D is uncertain. The germline V gene encodes CDR1 MGHRA and CDR2 YSYEKL. The CDR3 length is 15 residues. Trimming took off 2 bases at V and 8 bases at J, with 18 bases between the two ends. Written as DNA, the CDR3 is TGCGCCAGCAGCCAAAGGCAGGACTCCACCGTCGGCTACACCTTC. It yields the protein CASSQRQDSTVGYTF.

This chain uses TRBV7-6 with TRBJ2-5, with 9 positions matching TRBD2. This CDR3 has 15 residues. V gave up 4 bases and J gave up 5 bases; unmatched junction bases: 8. Germline V gene sequence: CDR1 SGHVS, CDR2 FNYEAQ. DNA of the CDR3: TGTGCCAGCAGCTCATTAGCGGGGGTTAAGGAGACCCAGTACTTC. It codes for CASSSLAGVKETQYF.

The genes are TRBV7-9 and TRBJ1-2; the match to TRBD1 covers 9 bases. The V segment lost 10 bases and the J segment 3 bases; nucleotides outside the gene matches: 6. Germline V gene data show CDR1 as SEHNR and CDR2 as FQNEAQ (reference sequence). The CDR3 loop spans 13 amino acids. CDR3 DNA sequence: TGTGCCATCCGGACAGGGGAGGACTATGGCTACACCTTC. This translates into CAIRTGEDYGYTF.